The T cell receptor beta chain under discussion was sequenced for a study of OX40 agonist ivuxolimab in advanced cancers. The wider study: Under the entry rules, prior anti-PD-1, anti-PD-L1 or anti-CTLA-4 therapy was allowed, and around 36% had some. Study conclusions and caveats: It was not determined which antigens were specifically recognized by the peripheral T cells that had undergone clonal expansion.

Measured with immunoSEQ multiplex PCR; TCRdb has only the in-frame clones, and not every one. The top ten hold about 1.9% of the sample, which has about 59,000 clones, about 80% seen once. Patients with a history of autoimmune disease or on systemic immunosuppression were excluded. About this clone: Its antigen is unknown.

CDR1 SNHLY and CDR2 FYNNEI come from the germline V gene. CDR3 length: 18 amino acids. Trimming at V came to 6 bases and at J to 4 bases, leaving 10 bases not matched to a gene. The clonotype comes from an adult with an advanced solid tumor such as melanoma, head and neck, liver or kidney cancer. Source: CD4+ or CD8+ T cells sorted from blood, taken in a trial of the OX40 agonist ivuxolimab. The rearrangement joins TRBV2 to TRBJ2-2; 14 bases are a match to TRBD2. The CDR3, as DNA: TGTGCCAGCAGCGTAGGACTAGCGGGGGGACGGGGCACCGGGGAGCTGTTTTTT. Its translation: CASSVGLAGGRGTGELFF.